Reported below is one T cell receptor beta chain. The data were obtained in a study of T cells in Graves' hyperthyroidism and ophthalmopathy. Exclusion of patients followed from uncontrolled infection, other autoimmune disease, pregnancy or lactation. On the basis of clinical symptoms, serum thyroxine and TRAb, thyroid ultrasound and orbital computed tomography, diagnoses were made. The PBMCs had their origin in roughly 9.8 ml of fresh peripheral blood. The CDR3 regions of TCR beta were amplified from RNA transcripts. TCR CDR3 regions were first amplified by RT-PCR with HTBI primers. TCRdb reprocessed the multiplex PCR reads with MiXCR, giving one entry per CDR3 protein. Among 280,000 or so distinct CDR3 sequences listed, over 12% were seen once. The sample was blood. This sequence originates from a woman aged 45-65 years with Graves' hyperthyroidism that later progressed to Graves' ophthalmopathy.

The CDR3 spells CASSFRGGSYEQYF. The CDR3 DNA reads TGCGCCAGCAGTTTTCGGGGAGGCTCCTACGAGCAGTACTTC. The J gene is TRBJ2-7, the V gene TRBV5-1; tentatively, D is TRBD2 (6 bases). V was shortened by 5 bases and J by 0 bases, with 12 bases between the two germline ends. This CDR3 is 14 amino acids long. Germline V gene lookup returns CDR1 SGHRS and CDR2 YFSETQ.